A single sample is the source of the 3 T cell receptor beta chains below, sequenced in a study of blood T cell repertoires in COVID-19. Repertoires were generated with immunoSEQ multiplex PCR, while TCRdb's copy carries only in-frame clones and drops some. The sample holds about 140,000 clones, around nine tenths seen once. Specimen: peripheral blood. The receptors originated from a man in his sixties with active or convalescent COVID-19.

The chain is built from TRBV20-1 and TRBJ2-3, with a possible D match to TRBD2 (6 bases). This CDR3 is 15 amino acids long. Trimming cost V 3 bases and J 1 base, with 14 bases left between them. Looked up from germline, CDR1 is DFQATT and CDR2 is SNEGSKA (reference sequence). CDR3 sequence: CSASMREGGTDTQYF. The CDR3 coding sequence is TGCAGTGCTAGTATGCGGGAAGGGGGCACAGATACGCAGTATTTT.

The CDR3 bases are TGTGCCAGCAGCGGAACTAGCGGGAGACTCCCAAACACCGGGGAGCTGTTTTTT. It specifies CASSGTSGRLPNTGELFF. This chain uses TRBV9 with TRBJ2-2, with 11 bases that match TRBD2. Trimming at V came to 3 bases and at J to 2 bases, leaving 9 bases not matched to a gene. The CDR3 spans 18 residues. CDR1 and CDR2 from the germline V gene are SGDLS and YYNGEE.

The chain recombines TRBV6-6 with TRBJ2-1; a weak D match, TRBD2 (6 bases). Germline CDR1 is MNHNY and CDR2 is SVGAGI (reference sequence). The ends were cut back, 0 bases at V and 5 bases at J, with 11 bases in the middle. CDR3 size: 15 residues. The DNA for the CDR3 is TGTGCCAGCAGTTACTCGAATCCTAGCGACAATGAGCAGTTCTTC. It encodes CASSYSNPSDNEQFF.